The rows below give T cell receptor gamma chains drawn from one sample of a study of gamma-delta chains in newborns, infants, children. TCRdb called clones anew from the reads with CATT. The sample shows around 2,500 gamma-chain clones, 20% to 30% of them seen only once. Sequences were obtained from blood. These receptors were taken from a child who was a newborn, infant or young child, either healthy, febrile or measles-vaccinated (not recorded which). Both conserved end residues are part of each CDR3. The size entry is marked missing in some rows and otherwise reads once, few, many or a size class.

TRGV9	TRGJP	medium-sized	CALWEVRQELGKKIKVF	TGTGCCTTGTGGGAGGTGAGGCAAGAGTTGGGCAAAAAAATCAAGGTATTT
TRGV9	TRGJP	medium-sized	CALWEVGELGKKIKVF	TGTGCCTTGTGGGAGGTAGGGGAGTTGGGCAAAAAAATCAAGGTATTT
TRGV9	TRGJP	few	CALWEGTPRELGKKIKVF	TGTGCCTTGTGGGAGGGAACCCCCCGAGAGTTGGGCAAAAAAATCAAGGTATTT
TRGV8	TRGJP1	-	CATFETGTTGWFKIF	TGTGCCACCTTTGAGACCGGGACCACTGGTTGGTTCAAGATATTT
TRGV9	TRGJP	-	CALWEVLIELGKKIKVF	TGTGCCTTGTGGGAGGTGTTAATTGAGTTGGGCAAAAAAATCAAGGTATTT
TRGV9	TRGJP2	-	CALWEANSSDWIKTF	TGTGCCTTGTGGGAGGCGAATAGTAGTGATTGGATCAAGACGTTT
TRGV9	TRGJP	-	CALWDQRQELGKKIRVF	TGTGCCTTGTGGGACCAAAGGCAAGAGTTGGGCAAAAAAATCAGGGTATTT
TRGV9	TRGJP	few	CALWEVKEELGKKIKVF	TGTGCCTTGTGGGAGGTGAAAGAAGAGTTGGGCAAAAAAATCAAGGTATTT
TRGV2	TRGJP	few	CATWDGQELGKKIKVF	TGTGCCACCTGGGACGGGCAAGAGTTGGGCAAAAAAATCAAGGTATTT
TRGV9	TRGJP	large	CALWEVGELGKKIKVF	TGTGCCTTGTGGGAGGTGGGTGAGTTGGGCAAAAAAATCAAGGTATTT
TRGV9	TRGJP	-	CALWEVTSRLGKKIKVF	TGTGCCTTGTGGGAGGTGACGTCGAGGTTGGGCAAAAAAATCAAGGTATTT
TRGV2	TRGJP2	large	CATWDGPSSDWIKTF	TGTGCCACCTGGGACGGGCCAAGTAGTGATTGGATCAAGACGTTT
TRGV9	TRGJP	large	CALWEHVKELGKKIKVF	TGTGCCTTGTGGGAGCACGTTAAAGAGTTGGGCAAAAAAATCAAGGTATTT
TRGV9	TRGJ1/TRGJ2	-	CALWGEDKKLF	TGTGCCTTGTGGGGGGAGGATAAGAAACTCTTT
TRGV3	TRGJP2	medium-sized	CATWDRPLSDWIKTF	TGTGCCACCTGGGACAGGCCCCTTAGTGATTGGATCAAGACGTTT
TRGV9	TRGJ1/TRGJ2	few	CALWEVQGYYKKLF	TGTGCCTTGTGGGAGGTGCAGGGGTATTATAAGAAACTCTTT
TRGV9	TRGJP	few	CALWDRSQELGKKIKVF	TGTGCCTTGTGGGATAGAAGCCAAGAGTTGGGCAAAAAAATCAAGGTATTT
TRGV9	TRGJ1/TRGJ2	medium-sized	CALWEAPSKKLF	TGTGCCTTGTGGGAGGCGCCGTCCAAGAAACTCTTT
TRGV9	TRGJP	-	CALWEVRGSRLGKKIKVF	TGTGCCTTGTGGGAGGTGCGCGGGTCACGGTTGGGCAAAAAGATCAAGGTATTT
TRGV9	TRGJP	-	CALWEVSPELGRKIKVF	TGTGCCTTGTGGGAGGTGTCTCCAGAGTTGGGCAGAAAAATCAAGGTATTT
TRGV9	TRGJP	-	CALWEVPIELGKKIKVF	TGTGCCTTGTGGGAGGTGCCGATTGAGTTGGGCAAAAAAATCAAGGTATTT
TRGV9	TRGJP	-	CALWEYCQELGKKIKVF	TGTGCCTTGTGGGAGTACTGCCAAGAGTTGGGCAAAAAAATCAAGGTATTT
TRGV9	TRGJ1/TRGJ2	-	CALREPRANYKKLF	TGTGCCTTGCGGGAGCCGAGAGCTAATTATAAGAAACTCTTT
TRGV9	TRGJP	medium-sized	CALWESQELGKKIKVF	TGTGCCTTGTGGGAGTCACAAGAGTTGGGCAAAAAAATCAAGGTATTT
TRGV9	TRGJP	-	CALWEVRWELGKKIKVF	TGTGCCTTGTGGGAGGTGCGGTGGGAGTTGGGCAAAAAAATCAAGGTATTT
TRGV9	TRGJP	few	CALWESAELGKKIKVF	TGTGCCTTGTGGGAGTCCGCCGAGTTGGGCAAAAAAATCAAGGTATTT
TRGV9	TRGJP	once	CALWEGRRELGKKIKVF	TGCGCCTTGTGGGAGGGAAGACGGGAGTTGGGCAAAAAAATCAAGGTATTT
TRGV9	TRGJP	-	CALWEVQPSQELGKKIKVF	TGTGCCTTGTGGGAGGTGCAGCCCTCACAAGAGTTGGGCAAAAAAATCAAGGTATTT
TRGV4	TRGJ1/TRGJ2	-	CATWEKVNKELF	TGCGCCACCTGGGAGAAAGTTAACAAGGAACTCTTT
TRGV9	TRGJP	-	CALWTSQPWATKRQELGKKIKVF	TGTGCCTTGTGGACATCCCAGCCGTGGGCCACGAAACGACAAGAGTTGGGCAAAAAAATCAAGGTATTT
TRGV9	TRGJP	few	CALWVQELGKKIKVF	TGTGCCTTGTGGGTCCAAGAGTTGGGCAAAAAAATCAAGGTATTT
TRGV9	TRGJP	-	CALWEVPGRQESGKKIKVF	TGTGCCTTGTGGGAGGTGCCCGGCAGGCAAGAGTCGGGCAAAAAAATCAAGGTATTT
TRGV9	TRGJ1/TRGJ2	few	CALWGHYYKKLF	TGTGCCTTGTGGGGTCATTATTATAAGAAACTCTTT
TRGV9	TRGJP	-	CALWEVRSGGLGKKIKVF	TGTGCCTTGTGGGAGGTGCGTTCTGGCGGGTTGGGCAAAAAAATCAAGGTATTT
TRGV9	TRGJP	few	CALWEVRRELGKKIKVF	TGTGCCTTGTGGGAGGTGAGGCGAGAGTTGGGCAAAAAAATCAAGGTATTT
TRGV9	TRGJP	medium-sized	CALWEGGQELGKKIKVF	TGTGCCTTGTGGGAGGGCGGGCAAGAGTTGGGCAAAAAAATCAAGGTATTT
TRGV9	TRGJP	-	CALWEVQGESGKKIKVF	TGTGCCTTGTGGGAGGTGCAAGGGGAGTCGGGCAAAAAAATCAAGGTATTT
TRGV9	TRGJP	-	CALWEVRQELGKKIKVF	TGTGCCTTGTGGGAGGTTCGTCAAGAGTTGGGCAAAAAAATCAAGGTATTT
TRGV2	TRGJP2	-	CATWDGDCDRIKTF	TGTGCCACCTGGGACGGGGATTGTGATCGGATCAAGACGTTT
TRGV9	TRGJP	few	CALWEVRRELGKKIKVF	TGTGCCTTGTGGGAGGTGCGTCGAGAGTTGGGCAAAAAAATCAAGGTATTT
TRGV9	TRGJP	-	CALWGVPHPELGKKIKVF	TGTGCCTTGTGGGGGGTACCCCACCCAGAGTTGGGCAAAAAAATCAAGGTATTT
TRGV9	TRGJP	-	CALWETSELGKKIKVF	TGTGCCTTGTGGGAGACGTCAGAGTTGGGCAAAAAAATCAAGGTATTT
TRGV9	TRGJP	large	CALWEIQELGKKIKVF	TGTGCCTTGTGGGAGATACAAGAGTTGGGCAAAAAAATCAAGGTATTT
TRGV9	TRGJP	-	CALWEVRRQELGKKIKVF	TGTGCCTTGTGGGAGGTGCGGAGGCAGGAGTTGGGCAAAAAAATCAAGGTATTT
TRGV9	TRGJP	few	CALWEVFELGKKIKVF	TGTGCCTTGTGGGAGGTATTCGAGTTGGGCAAAAAAATCAAGGTATTT
TRGV9	TRGJP	few	CALWEPQELGKKIKVF	TGTGCCTTGTGGGAGCCCCAAGAGTTGGGCAAAAAGATCAAGGTATTT